Presented here are 29 T cell receptor beta chains from one specimen sequenced in a study of T cell changes during pregnancy in multiple sclerosis. Method: immunoSEQ multiplex PCR; TCRdb's copy keeps in-frame clones and lacks some. Altogether about 110,000 clones are present, about 89% being singletons, with the ten largest covering about 3%. This material consisted of peripheral blood, taken after pregnancy. These receptors originate from a female donor with multiple sclerosis, enrolled in a pregnancy study.

V and J are TRBV27 and TRBJ2-7, with D perhaps TRBD1 (5 bases). Deletions cut 0 bases from V and 3 bases from J, with 9 bases between. CDR1 and CDR2 from the germline V gene are MNHEY and SMNVEV (reference sequence). The CDR3 covers 14 residues. This CDR3 reads CASSLSRALYEQYF. CDR3 bases: TGTGCCAGCAGTTTATCCAGGGCCCTCTACGAGCAGTACTTC.

This chain uses TRBV7-9 with TRBJ1-1; tentatively, D is TRBD1 (6 bases). The ends were cut back, 5 bases at V and 1 base at J, with 14 bases in the middle. The germline CDR1 and CDR2 sequences are SEHNR and FQNEAQ (reference sequence). The CDR3 covers 15 residues. The CDR3 here is CASSSNRVGNTEAFF. Here the CDR3 DNA reads TGTGCCAGCAGCAGTAACAGGGTTGGGAACACTGAAGCTTTCTTT.

The chain uses TRBV5-5 and TRBJ1-5, with D tentatively TRBD1 (6 bases). The CDR3 has 13 amino acids. The germline V gene has CDR1 SGHKS and CDR2 YYEKEE (reference sequence). V was trimmed by 4 bases and J by 9 bases, leaving 14 bases between them. CDR3 sequence: CASSETGTGPQHF. CDR3 nucleotide sequence: TGTGCCAGCAGCGAGACAGGTACGGGGCCCCAGCATTTT.

This clone was observed a single time. The chain carries TRBV2 and TRBJ1-1; possibly TRBD1 for D (5 bases). Trimming took off 3 bases at V and 1 base at J, with 9 bases between the two ends. CDR3 length: 14 residues. Germline lookup yields CDR1 SNHLY and CDR2 FYNNEI. The CDR3 DNA reads TGTGCCAGCAGTGATTGGGGCAGGAACACTGAAGCTTTCTTT. Protein: CASSDWGRNTEAFF.

The V gene is TRBV6-5, the J gene TRBJ2-7, with 9 bases identical to TRBD1. The V gene end was trimmed by 0 bases and the J gene end by 4 bases; junction bases not matched to a gene: 7. The CDR3 contains 16 residues. The germline CDR1 and CDR2 sequences are MNHEY and SVGAGI. The CDR3 region is CASSYSTGGVRYEQYF. As DNA, the CDR3 is TGTGCCAGCAGTTACTCAACAGGGGGCGTCCGTTACGAGCAGTACTTC.

The gene calls are TRBV9 and TRBJ1-3; 7 nucleotides align to TRBD1. The germline gives CDR1 SGDLS, CDR2 YYNGEE. The CDR3 is 17 residues long. V lost 4 bases, J lost 0 bases, and 10 bases stayed unmatched. For the CDR3, the DNA is TGTGCCAGCAGCACCACCGCCGGGACAGACTCTGGAAACACCATATATTTT. Amino acids: CASSTTAGTDSGNTIYF.

The chain recombines TRBV7-2 with TRBJ1-1; 8 bases are shared with TRBD1. This CDR3 has 13 amino acids. Per germline, CDR1 SGHTA and CDR2 FQGNSA. V lost 6 bases, J lost 7 bases, and 7 bases stayed unmatched. The CDR3 sequence is CASRKDRAGEAFF. CDR3 sequence (DNA): TGTGCCAGCAGGAAGGACAGGGCGGGTGAAGCTTTCTTT.

The chain carries TRBV6-1 and TRBJ2-7; TRBD1 aligns across 9 bases. V dropped 1 base and J dropped 5; count of bases not matched to a gene: 6. From germline, CDR1 is MNHNS and CDR2 SASEGT. The CDR3 runs to 15 residues. Written as DNA, the CDR3 is TGTGCCAGCAGTGAAGGGGTTGGGACAGGGAACGAGCAGTACTTC. This translates into CASSEGVGTGNEQYF.

The rearrangement links TRBV25-1 to TRBJ1-4, with 8 bases that match TRBD1. J was trimmed by 5 bases and V by 6 bases; bases with no gene match: 5. The germline gives CDR1 MGHDK, CDR2 SYGVNS. This CDR3 has 14 residues. The CDR3 here is CASSRTGLNEKLFF. The CDR3 DNA follows: TGTGCCAGCAGCCGGACAGGGCTAAATGAAAAACTGTTTTTT.

The J gene is TRBJ1-5, the V gene TRBV6-1; D is unresolved. Trimming removed 7 bases at V and 4 bases at J, with 8 bases between. This CDR3 spans 12 amino acids. In germline, CDR1 is MNHNS, CDR2 SASEGT. The CDR3 loop is CASTRTNQPQHF. The CDR3 DNA reads as TGTGCCAGCACCCGTACTAATCAGCCCCAGCATTTT.

The table lists this clone with a count of one. The chain uses TRBV7-2 and TRBJ1-1, with D unclear. V dropped 7 bases and J dropped 1 base, with 13 bases sitting between them. The CDR3 is made up of 14 amino acids. Germline values: CDR1 SGHTA, CDR2 FQGNSA. CDR3 in DNA: TGTGCCAGCATGACGAGGCACGGGAACACTGAAGCTTTCTTT. Its translation: CASMTRHGNTEAFF.

This clone appeared once. This rearrangement joins TRBV5-1 to TRBJ2-3; tentatively, D is TRBD2 (6 bases). This CDR3 is 14 amino acids long. The V end lost 5 bases, the J end lost 1 base, and 11 bases lay between the germline ends. Germline V gene sequence: CDR1 SGHRS, CDR2 YFSETQ. The CDR3 bases are TGCGCCAGCAGTAGAGCGGGTGGCACAGATACGCAGTATTTT. Protein sequence: CASSRAGGTDTQYF.

The genes are TRBV29-1 and TRBJ1-1; D not resolved. V dropped 4 bases and J dropped 5 bases, with 8 bases sitting between them. There are 11 residues in the CDR3. Per germline, CDR1 SQVTM and CDR2 ANQGSEA. CDR3 region: CSVVRGTEAFF. DNA for the CDR3: TGCAGCGTTGTTAGAGGGACTGAAGCTTTCTTT.

This rearrangement joins TRBV2 to TRBJ2-7; 9 bases align to TRBD2. Germline CDR1 SNHLY, CDR2 FYNNEI. The CDR3 consists of 15 residues. V lost 2 bases and J lost 4; bases outside the gene matches: 6. The chain's CDR3 is CASSEPSGGPYEQYF. Written as DNA, the CDR3 is TGTGCCAGCAGTGAACCCAGCGGGGGGCCTTACGAGCAGTACTTC.

The chain combines TRBV7-3 with TRBJ2-1, with 7 bases matching TRBD2. The CDR3 runs to 16 residues. V shed 5 bases and J 5 bases; nucleotides not matched to a gene: 12. Germline values: CDR1 SGHTA, CDR2 FQGTGA. This chain's CDR3 is CASSLPAGTGDNEQFF. CDR3 bases: TGTGCCAGCAGCCTGCCAGCGGGGACCGGGGACAATGAGCAGTTCTTC. Full variable domain (remainder filled in from reference TRBV7-3 and TRBJ2-1): GAGVSQTPSNKVTEKGKYVELRCDPISGHTALYWYRQSLGQGPEFLIYFQGTGAADDSGLPNDRFFAVRPEGSVSTLKIQRTERGDSAVYLCASSLPAGTGDNEQFFGPGTRLTVL.

This clone was detected once. V and J are TRBV4-1 and TRBJ1-1; D is unclear. Deletions cut 0 bases from V and 1 base from J, with 12 bases between. The CDR3 contains 16 residues. In germline, CDR1 is MGHRA, CDR2 YSYEKL. This chain's CDR3 is CASSQDAPSTNTEAFF. The CDR3 nucleotides are TGCGCCAGCAGCCAAGATGCCCCGAGCACGAACACTGAAGCTTTCTTT.

This CDR3 reads CSASGGNTQYF. In DNA, the CDR3 is TGCAGTGCTAGCGGGGGGAATACGCAGTATTTT. The chain uses TRBV20-1 and TRBJ2-3; 7 bases match TRBD2. Germline CDR1 DFQATT, CDR2 SNEGSKA (reference sequence). Trimming at V came to 3 bases and at J to 7 bases, leaving 1 base not matched to a gene. The CDR3 sequence is 11 residues long.

V is TRBV10-2 and J is TRBJ2-1; D is possibly TRBD2 (7 bases). CDR1 and CDR2 from the germline V gene are WSHSY and SAAADI. This CDR3 is built from 14 residues. The V and J ends lost 7 bases and 8 bases respectively, with 18 bases between them. The CDR3 region has the DNA TGCGCCAGCAAGGGTGGGGGGGCGTTCCATGAGCAGTTCTTC. Encoded protein: CASKGGGAFHEQFF.

This chain joins TRBV2 and TRBJ1-2, with a possible D match to TRBD1 (5 bases). The germline CDR1 and CDR2 sequences are SNHLY and FYNNEI. V lost 2 bases, J lost 1 base, and 14 bases lay in between. CDR3 size: 16 residues. The CDR3 sequence: CASSEPTTTVNYGYTF. The DNA of the CDR3 is TGTGCCAGCAGTGAACCTACCACGACAGTTAACTATGGCTACACCTTC. Supplemented by reference TRBV2 and TRBJ1-2, the full variable domain reads EPEVTQTPSHQVTQMGQEVILRCVPISNHLYFYWYRQILGQKVEFLVSFYNNEISEKSEIFDDQFSVERPDGSNFTLKIRSTKLEDSAMYFCASSEPTTTVNYGYTFGSGTRLTVV.

CDR3 bases: TGTGCCAGCAGCCCGAAGGGGTACACTGAAGCTTTCTTT. Encoded protein: CASSPKGYTEAFF. The rearrangement links TRBV7-2 to TRBJ1-1, with D maybe TRBD1 (5 bases). Germline V CDR1 and CDR2: SGHTA, FQGNSA. The CDR3 covers 13 residues. Between the trimmed V and J ends, which lost 5 bases and 3 bases, there was a span of 10 bases. The full variable domain, in which reference TRBV7-2 and TRBJ1-1 provide the parts outside the CDR3, is GAGVSQSPSNKVTEKGKDVELRCDPISGHTALYWYRQSLGQGLEFLIYFQGNSAPDKSGLPSDRFSAERTGGSVSTLTIQRTQQEDSAVYLCASSPKGYTEAFFGQGTRLTVV.

This clone was recorded once. The V gene is TRBV2, the J gene TRBJ1-6; D is possibly TRBD1 (5 bases). Trimming stripped 6 bases from V and 7 bases from J, with 16 bases between. Germline CDR1 SNHLY, CDR2 FYNNEI. The CDR3 runs to 15 residues. The CDR3 loop is CASSDTGQSNSPLHF. As DNA, the CDR3 is TGTGCCAGCAGCGATACCGGACAAAGCAATTCACCCCTCCACTTT.

The chain recombines TRBV5-1 with TRBJ1-1; 7 nucleotides align to TRBD1. Germline trimming cut 3 bases from V and 0 bases from J; bases unmatched to any gene: 5. CDR3 size: 15 residues. CDR1 is SGHRS, CDR2 YFSETQ, per germline. CDR3 residues: CASSSTDRLNTEAFF. CDR3 bases: TGCGCCAGCAGCTCGACGGACAGGTTGAACACTGAAGCTTTCTTT.

The chain combines TRBV7-9 with TRBJ2-3; 7 bases align to TRBD2. Trimming cost V 1 base and J 0 bases; bases outside gene matches: 4. The CDR3 has 16 residues. Germline V lookup: CDR1 SEHNR, CDR2 FQNEAQ (reference sequence). The CDR3 loop is CASSLVSGGSTDTQYF. In DNA form, the CDR3 reads TGTGCCAGCAGCTTAGTCTCGGGGGGAAGCACAGATACGCAGTATTTT.

This clone has just one count. The chain couples TRBV7-6 to TRBJ2-7, with 7 bases lining up with TRBD1. CDR3 length: 15 residues. Germline CDR1 SGHVS, CDR2 FNYEAQ. The trim removed 5 bases at V and 0 bases at J, leaving 7 bases unmatched. For the CDR3, the DNA is TGTGCCAGCAGCATACAGGGGATTGGCTCCTACGAGCAGTACTTC. Its protein product is CASSIQGIGSYEQYF.

The rearrangement joins TRBV19 to TRBJ1-2; 7 nucleotides line up with TRBD1. Trimming removed 0 bases from V and 7 bases from J; junction bases left unmatched: 5. There are 14 residues in the CDR3. Germline CDR1 LNHDA, CDR2 SQIVND (reference sequence). CDR3 protein: CASSIDKGASGYTF. For the CDR3, the DNA is TGTGCCAGTAGTATAGACAAGGGGGCTAGTGGCTACACCTTC.

The chain has TRBV27 and TRBJ1-1; 7 bases fit TRBD1. J lost 0 bases, V lost 7 bases, and 8 bases had no gene match. The CDR3 is made up of 15 amino acids. Per germline, CDR1 MNHEY and CDR2 SMNVEV (reference sequence). CDR3 amino acids: CASKYTGEMNTEAFF. The CDR3 DNA sequence: TGTGCCAGCAAATACACAGGGGAAATGAACACTGAAGCTTTCTTT.

V usage is TRBV7-2 and J usage is TRBJ2-5; D is uncertain. Germline lookup yields CDR1 SGHTA and CDR2 FQGNSA. The CDR3 contains 13 residues. The ends were cut back, 1 base at V and 4 bases at J, with 7 bases in the middle. CDR3 in amino acids: CASSLELVETQYF. CDR3 nucleotides: TGTGCCAGCAGCTTAGAGCTAGTAGAGACCCAGTACTTC.

The V gene is TRBV7-9, the J gene TRBJ1-5, with a weak D call TRBD1 (5 bases). This CDR3 comprises 12 residues. CDR1 and CDR2 (germline): SEHNR, FQNEAQ (reference sequence). V lost 5 bases, J lost 7 bases, and 9 bases lay in between. Here the CDR3 DNA reads TGTGCCAGCAGCCCAGACAGACAGCCCCAGCATTTT. Encoded protein: CASSPDRQPQHF.

The CDR3 DNA is TGTGCCAGCAGTGAAGCTCAGGGGCCTGGAACTGAAGCTTTCTTT. Its translation is CASSEAQGPGTEAFF. The chain joins TRBV2 to TRBJ1-1; TRBD1 is a possible D gene (6 bases). The V end was cut by 0 bases, the J end by 5 bases, with 13 bases between. CDR1 and CDR2 (germline): SNHLY, FYNNEI. The CDR3 consists of 15 residues.